Only one count was recorded for the clone carrying this TCR beta chain. The sample has other DNA sequences that encode this CDR3 too. This specimen belongs to a study of blood T cell repertoires in COVID-19. About the research overall: Spain, Italy and the United States supplied samples that represented acute and convalescent COVID-19. T cells, B-cell-depleted T cells, or PBMCs provided the cDNA or gDNA that served as material.

Per the study methods: By means of reference gene primer amplification, nucleated cell counts were estimated. The data were produced by immunoSEQ multiplex PCR, yet TCRdb's version contains in-frame clones alone and is incomplete. That table furnishes V, J and clone size, whereas the DNA furnished D and trimming. The repertoire has tens of thousands of clones, 89% of them found once; the top ten carry about 8.9%. The CDR3 is 13 amino acids. The J segment lost 4 bases and the V segment lost 5 bases, leaving 2 bases of the junction unmatched. The receptor comes from a man aged 45 to 65 with active COVID-19. This rearrangement joins TRBV12-3 or TRBV12-4 to TRBJ1-2; 9 bases agree with TRBD1. Material for sequencing was peripheral blood. CDR3 loop: CASSPGQGYGYTF. CDR3 in DNA: TGTGCCAGCAGTCCGGGACAGGGCTATGGCTACACCTTC.